These 17 T cell receptor beta chains came from one sample sequenced in a study of blood T cell repertoires in COVID-19. Using immunoSEQ multiplex PCR, the repertoire was profiled, and TCRdb retains in-frame clones only, with some absent. The data hold 350,000 to 450,000 clones, with approximately 90% observed a single time. Sequenced: PBMCs or T cells enriched from blood (not recorded which). Every receptor here comes from a woman younger than 35 who had been exposed to COVID-19.

The J gene is TRBJ2-3, the V gene TRBV7-9; TRBD2 agrees at 16 bases. V dropped 5 bases and J dropped 3; count of bases not matched to a gene: 5. This CDR3 has 17 amino acids. Per germline, CDR1 SEHNR and CDR2 FQNEAQ (reference sequence). CDR3 sequence reads: CASSPGLAGGRTDTQYF. In DNA, the CDR3 is TGTGCCAGCAGCCCGGGACTAGCGGGGGGGAGGACAGATACGCAGTATTTT. Full variable domain (missing parts from reference TRBV7-9 and TRBJ2-3): DTGVSQNPRHKITKRGQNVTFRCDPISEHNRLYWYRQTLGQGPEFLTYFQNEAQLEKSRLLSDRFSAERPKGSFSTLEIQRTEQGDSAMYLCASSPGLAGGRTDTQYFGPGTRLTVL.

The chain carries TRBV6-2 or TRBV6-3 and TRBJ2-7; tentatively, D is TRBD2 (6 bases). The CDR3 is made up of 14 amino acids. The V gene lost 6 bases and the J gene lost 1 base, with 13 bases spanning the gap. The V gene's germline CDR1 is MNHEY and CDR2 SVGEGT. The CDR3 region is CASSFDGRSYEQYF. For the CDR3, the DNA is TGTGCCAGCAGCTTCGACGGGAGATCCTACGAGCAGTACTTC.

The chain has TRBV11-2 and TRBJ1-2; 7 bases are a match to TRBD1. Germline V lookup: CDR1 SGHAT, CDR2 FQNNGV. This CDR3 spans 12 amino acids. V trimming: 5 bases; J trimming: 8 bases; junction bases outside the gene matches: 5. CDR3 region: CASSRQGWGYTF. The CDR3 DNA reads TGTGCCAGCAGCAGACAGGGTTGGGGCTACACCTTC.

The chain joins TRBV11-2 to TRBJ1-3; 7 positions match TRBD1. Germline lookup yields CDR1 SGHAT and CDR2 FQNNGV. CDR3 size: 17 residues. J gave up 1 base and V 3 bases, and 9 bases lay outside the gene matches. CDR3 sequence (DNA): TGTGCCAGCAGCTTGTTTACAGGGGTGACTTCTGGAAACACCATATATTTT. This encodes CASSLFTGVTSGNTIYF.

The V gene is TRBV6-6, the J gene TRBJ2-3, with TRBD2 identical over 10 bases. The V gene's germline CDR1 is MNHNY and CDR2 SVGAGI (reference sequence). This CDR3 contains 15 residues. Trimming removed 5 bases from V and 0 bases from J; junction bases left unmatched: 2. CDR3 loop: CASSQLAGSTDTQYF. CDR3 DNA sequence: TGTGCCAGCAGTCAACTAGCGGGAAGCACAGATACGCAGTATTTT.

This clone appeared a single time. The J gene is TRBJ1-4, the V gene TRBV9, with D unclear. Germline CDR1 reads SGDLS; CDR2 reads YYNGEE. This CDR3 spans 15 amino acids. V was trimmed by 0 bases and J by 8 bases, leaving 14 bases between them. In nucleotides, the CDR3 is TGTGCCAGCAGCGTAGCTCCGGCGGGAGGGGAAAAACTGTTTTTT. As protein: CASSVAPAGGEKLFF.

This clone appeared a single time. The DNA for the CDR3 is TGTGCCAGCAGCGTTAGCGGGACCCAAGAGACCCAGTACTTC. Protein: CASSVSGTQETQYF. This chain links TRBV5-4 with TRBJ2-5, with 8 nucleotides matching TRBD2. Trimming cost V 4 bases and J 1 base; bases outside gene matches: 3. Germline CDR1 is SGHNT and CDR2 is YYREEE (reference sequence). The CDR3 is 14 amino acids.

V gene TRBV2 combines with J gene TRBJ1-1; 9 positions match TRBD1. The CDR3 is 13 amino acids. Germline CDR1 SNHLY, CDR2 FYNNEI. Unmatched junction bases numbered 2, after V lost 8 bases and J lost 1 base. The CDR3: CASQQGANTEAFF. The DNA of the CDR3 is TGTGCCAGCCAACAGGGGGCGAACACTGAAGCTTTCTTT. Filled out from reference TRBV2 and TRBJ1-1, the complete variable domain reads EPEVTQTPSHQVTQMGQEVILRCVPISNHLYFYWYRQILGQKVEFLVSFYNNEISEKSEIFDDQFSVERPDGSNFTLKIRSTKLEDSAMYFCASQQGANTEAFFGQGTRLTVV.

The rearrangement joins TRBV27 to TRBJ2-3; 7 bases fit TRBD1. With V trimmed by 4 bases and J by 2 bases, 9 bases remained unmatched. The CDR3 is 16 residues long. The V gene's germline CDR1 is MNHEY and CDR2 SMNVEV (reference sequence). The chain's CDR3 is CASSSGQALPTDTQYF. CDR3 nucleotide sequence: TGTGCCAGCAGTTCCGGACAGGCCCTTCCCACAGATACGCAGTATTTT.

This clone was seen only a few times. This sequence joins TRBV2 and TRBJ1-5, with D maybe TRBD1 (5 bases). The V and J ends lost 7 bases and 2 bases respectively, with 15 bases between them. CDR1 is SNHLY, CDR2 FYNNEI, per germline. The CDR3 runs 15 residues. CDR3 bases: TGTGCCAGCACCGCCTTGTTGACAGGCAATCAGCCCCAGCATTTT. Protein product: CASTALLTGNQPQHF.

This clone has more than one count but fewer than ten. This chain joins TRBV2 and TRBJ2-1, with 11 bases matching TRBD1. The junction had 9 bases not matched to a gene; V was cut back by 6 bases and J by 8 bases. Germline-derived CDR1 and CDR2 are SNHLY and FYNNEI. CDR3 size: 15 residues. The CDR3 region is CASSRRGQGGDEQFF. The CDR3 nucleotides are TGTGCCAGCAGCCGCCGGGGACAGGGGGGCGATGAGCAGTTCTTC.

The chain joins TRBV11-2 to TRBJ2-1; D is possibly TRBD2 (5 bases). Trimming removed 5 bases from V and 1 base from J, with 15 bases in between. Germline V CDR1 and CDR2: SGHAT, FQNNGV. CDR3 size: 16 residues. The CDR3 nucleotides are TGTGCCAGCAGCCCCCGTCCAGCGGAGTCCTACAATGAGCAGTTCTTC. Encoded protein: CASSPRPAESYNEQFF.

The chain employs TRBV7-6 and TRBJ2-5, with a weak D call TRBD2 (6 bases). The germline V and J ends were trimmed by 8 bases and 4 bases, with 11 bases remaining between them. The CDR3 covers 12 residues. Germline assignment: CDR1 SGHVS and CDR2 FNYEAQ. CDR3 protein: CASYGSLETQYF. The CDR3 DNA reads as TGTGCCAGCTACGGGAGTCTAGAGACCCAGTACTTC.

The genes are TRBV28 and TRBJ2-4; 9 nucleotides line up with TRBD1. The V gene end was trimmed by 3 bases and the J gene end by 0 bases; junction bases not matched to a gene: 12. The CDR3 runs to 19 residues. CDR1 and CDR2 from the germline V gene are MDHEN and SYDVKM. CDR3 residues: CASSLAPGTGTLAKNIQYF. The CDR3 DNA is TGTGCCAGCAGTTTGGCCCCCGGGACAGGGACCTTAGCCAAAAACATTCAGTACTTC.

The chain combines TRBV7-2 with TRBJ2-7; 10 nucleotides agree with TRBD2. The V and J ends lost 6 bases and 4 bases, in that order; junction bases with no gene match: 6. CDR3 length equals 14 residues. Germline V gives CDR1 SGHTA, CDR2 FQGNSA. The CDR3 region is CASRYGTSAYEQYF. CDR3 DNA sequence: TGTGCCAGCAGGTACGGGACTAGCGCTTACGAGCAGTACTTC.

This chain links TRBV13 with TRBJ2-1, with TRBD2 matching over 8 bases. This CDR3 has 14 residues. In germline, CDR1 is PRHDT, CDR2 FYEKMQ (reference sequence). V lost 2 bases and J lost 12; bases outside the gene matches: 9. For the CDR3, the DNA is TGTGCCAGCAGCTTAATCTCGGGGGGGCGAGGGCAGTTCTTC. Translated, it gives CASSLISGGRGQFF.

The chain links TRBV9 to TRBJ2-7; D is perhaps TRBD1 (5 bases). The germline V and J ends were trimmed by 0 bases and 2 bases, with 15 bases remaining between them. Germline CDR1 reads SGDLS; CDR2 reads YYNGEE. The CDR3 loop spans 16 amino acids. This chain's CDR3 is CASSVGAGSYTYEQYF. The CDR3 DNA reads as TGTGCCAGCAGCGTAGGTGCAGGGTCTTACACCTACGAGCAGTACTTC.